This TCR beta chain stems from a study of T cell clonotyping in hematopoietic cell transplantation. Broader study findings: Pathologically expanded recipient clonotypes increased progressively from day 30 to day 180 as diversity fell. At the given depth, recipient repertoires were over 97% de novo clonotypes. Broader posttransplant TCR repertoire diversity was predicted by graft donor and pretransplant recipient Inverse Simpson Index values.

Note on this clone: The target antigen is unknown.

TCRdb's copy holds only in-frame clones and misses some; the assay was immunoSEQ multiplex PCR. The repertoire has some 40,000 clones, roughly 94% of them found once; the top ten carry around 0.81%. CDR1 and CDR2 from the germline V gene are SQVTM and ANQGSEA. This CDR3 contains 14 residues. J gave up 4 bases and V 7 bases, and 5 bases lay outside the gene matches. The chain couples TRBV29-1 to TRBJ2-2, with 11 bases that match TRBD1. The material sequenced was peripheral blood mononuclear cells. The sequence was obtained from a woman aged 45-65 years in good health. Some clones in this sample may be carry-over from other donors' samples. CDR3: CSAVDRGPTGELFF. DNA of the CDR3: TGCAGCGCCGTGGACAGGGGGCCCACCGGGGAGCTGTTTTTT.